This note documents a single TCR beta chain sequence. No antigen is known for it. No much larger clone is present one base from it, and per-base qualities are unavailable. The data are from a study of T-cell memory formation after mild COVID-19 (dated by TCRdb to 2020 to 2023). Regarding the study in general: TCR sequence clusters from the two donors were largely donor specific. In a couple of donors, T-cell clones that expanded and contracted after mild COVID-19 were tracked by sequencing TCRalpha and TCRbeta repertoires over time. Two young, previously healthy adult volunteers made up the cohort, one male and one female. Study-wide findings and limitations: Contracting CD4+ clones appeared mostly in the CM and EM memory subsets, whereas CD8+ clones were enriched in EMRA. Only a couple of mild cases were covered in the study, and larger cohorts including severe cases with pre-infection samples were considered necessary. Some responding clones were found in pre-infection memory, which suggests that pre-existing cross-reactive memory T cells took part in the SARS-CoV-2 response. Whether the second-wave clones peaking on day 37 were SARS-CoV-2 specific was not confirmed. From day 15 to 85, contracting clones showed balanced CD4/CD8 phenotypes, whereas a second wave of clones that expanded from day 15 to 37 leaned towards CD4+.

This sample was sequenced with an Illumina NovaSeq 6000. cDNA libraries for TCRalpha and TCRbeta were prepared by 5'RACE using constant-segment primers, with sample barcodes and unique molecular identifiers added. RNA was extracted from every sample with Trizol reagent. Libraries were amplified in two PCR steps, with a second sample barcode and Illumina TruSeq adapters added in the second step. Sequencing of libraries was performed on an Illumina NovaSeq with 2 x 150 bp paired-end reads. The original methods were these. Reads were demultiplexed and collapsed into UMI-guided consensus sequences with migec v1.2.7. With mixcr v2.1.11, UMI consensuses were aligned to TRA and TRB V and J templates and assembled into clonotypes. Expanded or contracted clonotypes were those called significant by both edgeR and NoisET, with noise models trained on biological replicates. edgeR calls used a false discovery rate-adjusted p below 0.01 and a log2 fold-change threshold of 1. As an exploratory analysis of dynamics, max-normalized trajectories of the 1000 most abundant clonotypes were examined by PCA with hierarchical clustering. The CD4 or CD8 phenotype of responding clones was assigned using the separately sequenced CD4+ and CD8+ repertoires. The public reads were reanalyzed by TCRdb: fastp trimming at Q25, MiXCR alignment, in-frame beta chains only. Entries are consolidated by CDR3 protein sequence, retaining the most common genes and DNA. The V and J calls and clone size are TCRdb's, not the authors'. The sample yields hundreds of thousands of distinct CDR3 sequences; over 15% were counted once. In total, the top ten clones hold about 4% of the sample.

Ficoll-Paque density gradient centrifugation was the method used to isolate PBMCs. The germline V gene sets CDR1 to SGHTA and CDR2 to FQGNSA. A distance of 10 bases separates the germline ends of V and J, which lose 1 base and 4 bases respectively. Taken from cysteine to phenylalanine, the CDR3 has 15 residues. Of all the DNA, just the CDR3 is kept, 45 bases in frame from base 1. The specimen was PBMCs or a T cell subset sorted from them (not recorded which). The clonotype originates from a man aged 18 to 30 who had mild COVID-19 (a few samples of this study predate the infection). The sample titles of this study are shuffled in the database, so cell type and time point are left out; the donor was told from shared clones. Recombination joined TRBV7-2 with TRBJ1-4; no D gene is confidently identified. The CDR3 region has the sequence CASSLVYGDNEKLFF. The nucleotides are TGTGCCAGCAGCTTAGTATACGGGGATAATGAAAAACTGTTTTTT.